The sequence of this TCR beta chain was determined in a study of blood T cell repertoires in COVID-19. Germline CDR1 MNHEY, CDR2 SMNVEV (reference sequence). CDR3 length: 14 amino acids. V lost 2 bases, J lost 4 bases, and 3 bases stayed unmatched. Assay used: immunoSEQ multiplex PCR; TCRdb lists only in-frame clones, some missing. The repertoire holds hundreds of thousands of clones, with 86% as singletons. The clonotype originates from a woman in her 70s with COVID-19, enrolled during active disease. What was sequenced was peripheral blood. V is TRBV27 and J is TRBJ1-2, with 8 positions matching TRBD1. CDR3 region: CASSLNRGSYGYTF. In nucleotides, the CDR3 is TGTGCCAGCAGTTTAAACAGGGGGAGCTATGGCTACACCTTC.